The 13 T cell receptor beta chains below were found in one sample sequenced in a study. MiXCR was run by TCRdb on the 5' RACE reads, yielding one entry per CDR3 protein. The sample holds 20,000 to 25,000 distinct CDR3 sequences, 30% seen once. What was sequenced was tumor-infiltrating naive CD4+ T cells sorted from the breast tumor. Subset defined: naive CD4+ T cells, CD4+CD45RA+CD25-. The source of these receptors is a female donor with breast cancer.

Regarding this clonotype: A read error is possible here, since a much larger clone lies one base away. This rearrangement joins TRBV4-1 to TRBJ2-1, with D unclear. The germline gives CDR1 MGHRA, CDR2 YSYEKL. Trimming cost V 3 bases and J 8 bases, with 8 bases left between them. There are 12 residues in the CDR3. CDR3 bases: TGCGCCAGCAGCCAGGATAACTATGAGCAGTTCTTC. It is translated as CASSQDNYEQFF.

The chain joins TRBV7-8 to TRBJ1-5, with D maybe TRBD1 (5 bases). Trimming left V 3 bases short and J 1 base short, with 7 bases between. Germline CDR1 SGHVS, CDR2 FQNEAQ. CDR3 length: 14 residues. Here the CDR3 DNA reads TGTGCCAGCAGCTTGGGACGGAGCAATCAGCCCCAGCATTTT. This translates into CASSLGRSNQPQHF.

This chain uses TRBV6-6 with TRBJ2-7; 10 positions match TRBD2. This CDR3 is 15 amino acids long. J was trimmed by 5 bases and V by 5 bases; bases with no gene match: 9. Germline V gene lookup returns CDR1 MNHNY and CDR2 SVGAGI (reference sequence). The DNA of the CDR3 is TGTGCCAGCAGTCCCAGCGGGAGGGCCTTCCACGAGCAGTACTTC. Translation: CASSPSGRAFHEQYF.

This clonotype has at least ten counts. This rearrangement joins TRBV6-5 to TRBJ2-7; a weak D match, TRBD1 (6 bases). Germline-derived CDR1 and CDR2 are MNHEY and SVGAGI. The CDR3 spans 15 residues. Trimming left V 0 bases short and J 6 bases short, with 15 bases between. The CDR3 region is CASSYSRGSAVEQYF. The CDR3 DNA sequence: TGTGCCAGCAGTTACTCTAGGGGGTCAGCGGTCGAGCAGTACTTC.

In its sample, this clonotype was seen many times. V usage is TRBV18 and J usage is TRBJ1-1; tentative D call: TRBD1 (5 bases). V dropped 3 bases and J dropped 4 bases, with 15 bases sitting between them. CDR1 is KGHSH and CDR2 is LQKENI in the germline V gene. The CDR3 consists of 15 residues. The CDR3 region has the DNA TGTGCCAGCTCACCCGCCCCCGGGGGATTCACTGAAGCTTTCTTT. This gives the protein CASSPAPGGFTEAFF.

At least ten counts were recorded for this clonotype. The rearrangement links TRBV6-5 to TRBJ2-7; the match to TRBD2 covers 7 bases. Looked up from germline, CDR1 is MNHEY and CDR2 is SVGAGI. This CDR3 region has 14 residues. With V trimmed by 0 bases and J by 5 bases, 4 bases remained unmatched. The CDR3 sequence: CASSYSWTSHEQYF. CDR3 nucleotide sequence: TGTGCCAGCAGTTACTCTTGGACTAGTCACGAGCAGTACTTC.

This clonotype was detected many times. The V gene is TRBV27, the J gene TRBJ2-1; D call uncertain. Trimming stripped 2 bases from V and 0 bases from J, with 8 bases between. CDR3 length equals 15 residues. The germline CDR1 and CDR2 sequences are MNHEY and SMNVEV (reference sequence). DNA of the CDR3: TGTGCCAGCAGTTTAGCCCAAGACTCCTACAATGAGCAGTTCTTC. As protein: CASSLAQDSYNEQFF.

This clonotype has ten or more counts. The chain couples TRBV6-5 to TRBJ2-1; D is unresolved. Deletions cut 2 bases from V and 0 bases from J, with 11 bases between. The V gene's germline CDR1 is MNHEY and CDR2 SVGAGI. The CDR3 contains 16 residues. DNA for the CDR3: TGTGCCAGCAGTTACACCGCTATGAGCTCCTACAATGAGCAGTTCTTC. Translation: CASSYTAMSSYNEQFF.

This clonotype has a handful of counts. The chain carries TRBV10-2 and TRBJ2-7; no clear D gene. This CDR3 has 17 amino acids. Trimming removed 6 bases from V and 0 bases from J, with 21 bases in between. CDR1 is WSHSY, CDR2 SAAADI, per germline. This CDR3 reads CASRAIPRSGYSYEQYF. CDR3 sequence (DNA): TGCGCCAGCAGAGCAATTCCCCGCTCCGGGTACTCCTACGAGCAGTACTTC.

The rearrangement uses TRBV6-5 and TRBJ1-5; the D is unclear. Germline V gene sequence: CDR1 MNHEY, CDR2 SVGAGI. CDR3 length equals 15 residues. V shed 5 bases and J shed 2 bases, with 13 bases lying between them. CDR3 in amino acids: CASSERVYGNQPQHF. In DNA, the CDR3 is TGTGCCAGCAGTGAAAGGGTCTATGGCAATCAGCCCCAGCATTTT.

The chain links TRBV12-3 or TRBV12-4 to TRBJ1-1, with TRBD1 as a possible D gene (6 bases). The germline V and J ends were trimmed by 4 bases and 1 base, with 13 bases remaining between them. The CDR3 runs 15 residues. The CDR3 DNA reads as TGTGCCAGCAGTTACGGGACAAGAACGAACACTGAAGCTTTCTTT. Protein sequence: CASSYGTRTNTEAFF.

This clonotype was observed many times. This sequence joins TRBV7-8 and TRBJ2-4, with TRBD1 matching 7 bases. V was clipped by 0 bases and J by 2 bases; unmatched bases: 7. The CDR3 is 17 residues long. Germline CDR1 reads SGHVS; CDR2 reads FQNEAQ. CDR3 in DNA: TGTGCCAGCAGCTTAGCGGTAGGGGGCGGAACCAAAAACATTCAGTACTTC. Encoded protein: CASSLAVGGGTKNIQYF. The whole variable domain, filled in from reference TRBV7-8 and TRBJ2-4, reads GAGVSQSPRYKVAKRGQDVALRCDPISGHVSLFWYQQALGQGPEFLTYFQNEAQLDKSGLPSDRFFAERPEGSVSTLKIQRTQQEDSAVYLCASSLAVGGGTKNIQYFGAGTRLSVL.

The chain uses TRBV10-1 and TRBJ1-1; TRBD1 matches at 8 bases. V shed 6 bases, J shed 7 bases, and the junction held 10 bases outside the gene matches. Germline CDR1 WNHNN, CDR2 SYGVQD (reference sequence). The CDR3 is 14 residues long. The CDR3 here is CASSPERTGIEAFF. The CDR3 nucleotides read TGCGCCAGCAGCCCTGAACGGACAGGGATTGAAGCTTTCTTT.